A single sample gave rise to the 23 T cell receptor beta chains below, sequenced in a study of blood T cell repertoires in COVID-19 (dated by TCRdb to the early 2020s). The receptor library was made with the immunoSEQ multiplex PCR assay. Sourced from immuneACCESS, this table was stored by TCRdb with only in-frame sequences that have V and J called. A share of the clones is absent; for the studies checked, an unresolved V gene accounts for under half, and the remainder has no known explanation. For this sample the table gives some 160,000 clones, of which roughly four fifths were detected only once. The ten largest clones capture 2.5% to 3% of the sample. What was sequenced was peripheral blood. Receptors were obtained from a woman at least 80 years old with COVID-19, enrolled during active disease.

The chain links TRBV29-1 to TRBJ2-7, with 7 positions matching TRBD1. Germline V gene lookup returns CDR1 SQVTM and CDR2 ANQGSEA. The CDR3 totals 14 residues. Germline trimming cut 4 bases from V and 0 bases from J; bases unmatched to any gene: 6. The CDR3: CSVALTGFSYEQYF. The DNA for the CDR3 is TGCAGCGTTGCCCTGACAGGGTTCTCCTACGAGCAGTACTTC.

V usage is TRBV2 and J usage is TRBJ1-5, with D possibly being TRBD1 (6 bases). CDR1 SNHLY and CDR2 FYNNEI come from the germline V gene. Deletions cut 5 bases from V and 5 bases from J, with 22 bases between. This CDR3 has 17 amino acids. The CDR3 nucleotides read TGTGCCAGCAGTACACCAAGGGGGGGAACGAGAGATCAGCCCCAGCATTTT. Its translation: CASSTPRGGTRDQPQHF.

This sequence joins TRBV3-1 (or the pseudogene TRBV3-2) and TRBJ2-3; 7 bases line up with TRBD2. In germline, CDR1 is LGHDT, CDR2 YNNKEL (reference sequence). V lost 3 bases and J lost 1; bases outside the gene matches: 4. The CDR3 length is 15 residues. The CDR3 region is CASSHKRGGTDTQYF. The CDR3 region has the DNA TGTGCCAGCAGCCATAAGCGGGGCGGCACAGATACGCAGTATTTT.

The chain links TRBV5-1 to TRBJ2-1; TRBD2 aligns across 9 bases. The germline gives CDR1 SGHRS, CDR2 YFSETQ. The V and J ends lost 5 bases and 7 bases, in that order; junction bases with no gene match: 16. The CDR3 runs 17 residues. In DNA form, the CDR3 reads TGCGCCAGCAGAATGGGGTCGTCTAGCGGGAACTGGAATGAGCAGTTCTTC. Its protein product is CASRMGSSSGNWNEQFF.

This CDR3 reads CASTSDKFQETQYF. CDR3 DNA sequence: TGTGCCAGCACTTCGGACAAATTCCAAGAGACCCAGTACTTC. The chain couples TRBV2 to TRBJ2-5; TRBD1 is a possible D gene (5 bases). Germline CDR1 and CDR2: SNHLY and FYNNEI. The length of the CDR3 is 14 residues. V lost 7 bases, J lost 1 base, and 13 bases lay in between.

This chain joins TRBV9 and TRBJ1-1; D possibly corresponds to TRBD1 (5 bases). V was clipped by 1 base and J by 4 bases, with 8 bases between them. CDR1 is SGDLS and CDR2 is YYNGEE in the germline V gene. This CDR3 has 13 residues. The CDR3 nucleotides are TGTGCCAGCAGCGTAATGGGGGGCACTGAAGCTTTCTTT. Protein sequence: CASSVMGGTEAFF.

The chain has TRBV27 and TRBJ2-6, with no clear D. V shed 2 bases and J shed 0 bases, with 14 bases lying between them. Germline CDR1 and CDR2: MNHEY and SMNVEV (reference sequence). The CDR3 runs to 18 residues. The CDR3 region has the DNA TGTGCCAGCAGTTTAAAAGCAGGATACTTCTCTGGGGCCAACGTCCTGACTTTC. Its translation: CASSLKAGYFSGANVLTF.

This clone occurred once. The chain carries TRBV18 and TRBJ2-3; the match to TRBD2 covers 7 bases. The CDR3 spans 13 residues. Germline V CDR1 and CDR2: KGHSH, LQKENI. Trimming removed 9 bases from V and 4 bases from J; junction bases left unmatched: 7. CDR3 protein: CASERGGPDTQYF. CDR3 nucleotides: TGTGCCAGTGAACGGGGAGGGCCAGATACGCAGTATTTT.

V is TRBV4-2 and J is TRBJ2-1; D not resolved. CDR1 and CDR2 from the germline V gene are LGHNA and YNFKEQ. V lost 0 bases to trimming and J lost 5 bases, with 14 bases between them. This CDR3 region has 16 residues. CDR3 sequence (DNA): TGTGCCAGCAGCCAAGACGGCGGAGACCTAAACAATGAGCAGTTCTTC. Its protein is CASSQDGGDLNNEQFF.

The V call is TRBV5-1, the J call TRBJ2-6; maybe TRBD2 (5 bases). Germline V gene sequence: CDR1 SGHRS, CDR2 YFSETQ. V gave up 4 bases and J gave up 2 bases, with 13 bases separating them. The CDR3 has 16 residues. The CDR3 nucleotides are TGCGCCAGCAGCCCGGGGTTATCACCTGGGGCCAACGTCCTGACTTTC. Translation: CASSPGLSPGANVLTF.

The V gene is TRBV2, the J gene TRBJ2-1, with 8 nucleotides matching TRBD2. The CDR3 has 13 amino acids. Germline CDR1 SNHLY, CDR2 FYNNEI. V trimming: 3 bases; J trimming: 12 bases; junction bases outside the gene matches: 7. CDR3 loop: CASSDTAAGGQFF. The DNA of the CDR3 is TGTGCCAGCAGTGATACAGCGGCGGGAGGGCAGTTCTTC.

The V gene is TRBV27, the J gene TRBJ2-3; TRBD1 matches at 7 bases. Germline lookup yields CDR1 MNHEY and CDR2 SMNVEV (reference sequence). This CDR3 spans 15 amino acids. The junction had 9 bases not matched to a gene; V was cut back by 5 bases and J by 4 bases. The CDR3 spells CASSVNRGRADTQYF. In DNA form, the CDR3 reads TGTGCCAGCAGTGTAAACAGGGGAAGGGCAGATACGCAGTATTTT.

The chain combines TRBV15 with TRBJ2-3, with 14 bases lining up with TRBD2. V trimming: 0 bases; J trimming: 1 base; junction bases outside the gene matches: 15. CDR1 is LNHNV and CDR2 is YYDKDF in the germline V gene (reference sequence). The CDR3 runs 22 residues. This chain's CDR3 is CATSRDMRQGLAGADGTDTQYF. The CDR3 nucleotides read TGTGCCACCAGCAGAGATATGCGTCAGGGACTAGCGGGGGCGGACGGCACAGATACGCAGTATTTT.

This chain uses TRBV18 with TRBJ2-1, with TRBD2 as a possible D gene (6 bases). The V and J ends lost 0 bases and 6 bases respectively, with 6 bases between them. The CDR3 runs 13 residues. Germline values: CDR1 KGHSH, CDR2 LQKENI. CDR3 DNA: TGTGCCAGCTCACCACCGGAGGGCAATGAGCAGTTCTTC. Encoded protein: CASSPPEGNEQFF.

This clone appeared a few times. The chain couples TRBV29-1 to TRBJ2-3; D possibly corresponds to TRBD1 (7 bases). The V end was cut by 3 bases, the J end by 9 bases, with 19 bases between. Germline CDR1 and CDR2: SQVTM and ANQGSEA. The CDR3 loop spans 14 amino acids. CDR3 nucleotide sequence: TGCAGCGTTGATAAAGGGGGCGGCGGGGAAACGCAGTATTTT. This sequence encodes CSVDKGGGGETQYF.

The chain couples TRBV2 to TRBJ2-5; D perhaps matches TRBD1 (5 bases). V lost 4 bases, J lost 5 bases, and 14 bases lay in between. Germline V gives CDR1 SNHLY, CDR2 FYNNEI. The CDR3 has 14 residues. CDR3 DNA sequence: TGTGCCAGCAGTGTAAGGCAGGGTGGGGAGACCCAGTACTTC. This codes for CASSVRQGGETQYF.

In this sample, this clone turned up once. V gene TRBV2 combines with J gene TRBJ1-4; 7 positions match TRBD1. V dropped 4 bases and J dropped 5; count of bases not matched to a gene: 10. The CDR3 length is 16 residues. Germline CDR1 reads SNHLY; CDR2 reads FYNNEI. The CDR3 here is CASSGTGTAANEKLFF. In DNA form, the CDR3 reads TGTGCCAGCAGTGGGACCGGGACAGCGGCGAATGAAAAACTGTTTTTT.

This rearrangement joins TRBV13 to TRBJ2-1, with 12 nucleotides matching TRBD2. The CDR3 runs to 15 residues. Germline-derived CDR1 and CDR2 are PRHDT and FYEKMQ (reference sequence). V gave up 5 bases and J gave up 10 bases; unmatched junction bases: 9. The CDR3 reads CASSPLAGGPEEQFF. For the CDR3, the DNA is TGTGCCAGCAGCCCTCTAGCGGGAGGGCCAGAAGAGCAGTTCTTC.

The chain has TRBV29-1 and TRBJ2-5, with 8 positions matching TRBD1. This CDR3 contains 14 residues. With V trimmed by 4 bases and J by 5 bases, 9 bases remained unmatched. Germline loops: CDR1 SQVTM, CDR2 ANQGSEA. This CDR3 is CSVGQGAVRETQYF. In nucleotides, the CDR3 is TGCAGCGTTGGGCAGGGGGCTGTCCGGGAGACCCAGTACTTC.

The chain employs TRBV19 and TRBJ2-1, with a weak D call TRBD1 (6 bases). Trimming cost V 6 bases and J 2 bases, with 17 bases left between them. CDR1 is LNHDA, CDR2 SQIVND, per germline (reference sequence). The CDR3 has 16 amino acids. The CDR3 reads CASSHFHRVTYNEQFF. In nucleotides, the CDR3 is TGTGCCAGTAGCCATTTCCACAGGGTAACCTACAATGAGCAGTTCTTC.

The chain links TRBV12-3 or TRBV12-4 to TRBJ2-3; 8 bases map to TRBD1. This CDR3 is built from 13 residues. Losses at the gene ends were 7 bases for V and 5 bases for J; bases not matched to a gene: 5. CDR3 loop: CASTSDREDTQYF. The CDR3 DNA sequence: TGTGCCAGCACCTCGGACAGGGAAGATACGCAGTATTTT.

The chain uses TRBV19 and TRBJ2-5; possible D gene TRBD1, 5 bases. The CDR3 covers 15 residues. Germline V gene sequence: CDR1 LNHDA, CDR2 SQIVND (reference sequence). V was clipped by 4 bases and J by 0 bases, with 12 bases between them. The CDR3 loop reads CASSTGAAYQETQYF. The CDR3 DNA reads TGTGCCAGTAGTACTGGGGCGGCGTACCAAGAGACCCAGTACTTC.

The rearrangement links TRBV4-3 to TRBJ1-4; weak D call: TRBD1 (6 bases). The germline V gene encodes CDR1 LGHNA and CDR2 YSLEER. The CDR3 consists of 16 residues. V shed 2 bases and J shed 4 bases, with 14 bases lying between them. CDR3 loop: CASSQHVRQDNEKLFF. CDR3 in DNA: TGCGCCAGCAGCCAACACGTCCGACAGGATAATGAAAAACTGTTTTTT.